Detailed here is one T cell receptor beta chain. The sample comes from a study of control samples from healthy donors and cancer patients. Sequencing used immunoSEQ multiplex PCR; TCRdb keeps in-frame clones, though not all of them. The sample shows hundreds of thousands of clones, roughly four fifths of them seen only once. The CDR3 covers 13 residues. Germline V CDR1 and CDR2: SGHNT, YENEEA. Trimming took off 5 bases at V and 9 bases at J, with 17 bases between the two ends. The TCR was taken from a woman aged 60-75 years with lung cancer. This rearrangement joins TRBV11-3 to TRBJ2-7; D is perhaps TRBD2 (7 bases). Sequencing used PBMCs. In DNA form, the CDR3 reads TGTGCCAGCAGCCGTGGACGGGGGGCCTTGCAGTACTTC. This translates into CASSRGRGALQYF.